Shown below are 11 T cell receptor beta chains from a single sample sequenced in a study of identical twins. TCRdb redid the calling of the 5' RACE reads with MiXCR, one entry per CDR3 protein. Of 1.5 million to 2 million distinct CDR3 sequences listed, roughly a third are singletons. The material sequenced was cord blood. The receptor set was obtained from a newborn girl in good health.

The chain carries TRBV6-6 and TRBJ2-2; no definite D call. Between the trimmed V and J ends, which lost 6 bases and 1 base, there was a span of 12 bases. Germline lookup yields CDR1 MNHNY and CDR2 SVGAGI (reference sequence). The CDR3 is made up of 15 amino acids. CDR3 bases: TGTGCCAGCAGCCTGCCGGAACTGAACACCGGGGAGCTGTTTTTT. This gives the protein CASSLPELNTGELFF.

In regard to this clonotype: A far larger clone is just one base off, so this is likely a read error. The CDR3 DNA reads as TGTGCCAGCGGTGAGACAGATACGCAGTATTTT. This sequence encodes CASGETDTQYF. V is TRBV12-3 or TRBV12-4 and J is TRBJ2-3; no reliable D call. V gave up 8 bases and J gave up 3 bases, with 6 bases separating them. The CDR3 has 11 amino acids.

The V call is TRBV5-6, the J call TRBJ2-4, with 7 bases matching TRBD1. Trimming cost V 1 base and J 6 bases; bases outside gene matches: 7. CDR1 SGHDT and CDR2 YYEEEE come from the germline V gene. The CDR3 is 15 amino acids. The CDR3 spells CASSLLGQGVNIQYF. The CDR3 DNA is TGTGCCAGCAGCTTGTTGGGCCAGGGGGTAAACATTCAGTACTTC.

This clonotype was seen ten or more times. The J gene is TRBJ2-7, the V gene TRBV2; D gene ambiguous. Trimming took off 8 bases at V and 2 bases at J, with 10 bases between the two ends. Germline loops: CDR1 SNHLY, CDR2 FYNNEI. CDR3 size: 12 residues. The DNA of the CDR3 is TGTGCCAGCCGTCGGCTACCCTACGAGCAGTACTTC. Its translation: CASRRLPYEQYF.

This chain links TRBV4-1 with TRBJ1-2; D call uncertain. CDR1 and CDR2 from the germline V gene are MGHRA and YSYEKL. Trimming took off 0 bases at V and 1 base at J, with 12 bases between the two ends. This CDR3 region has 16 residues. CDR3 in amino acids: CASSQDLVRLNYGYTF. The CDR3, as DNA: TGCGCCAGCAGCCAAGATCTGGTCCGCCTTAACTATGGCTACACCTTC.

This clonotype was observed a handful of times. The junction departs from germline at one end; a sequencing error may be responsible. The gene calls are TRBV12-3 or TRBV12-4 and TRBJ1-4; perhaps TRBD1 as D (6 bases). The CDR3 consists of 15 residues. For the CDR3, the DNA is TGTGCCTGCAGTTTTCTGACAGGCGCTAATGAAAAACTGTTTTTT. It specifies CACSFLTGANEKLFF.

This clonotype has only a few counts. The chain has TRBV27 and TRBJ2-4; maybe TRBD2 (5 bases). Trimming cost V 6 bases and J 1 base, with 13 bases left between them. CDR1 is MNHEY, CDR2 SMNVEV, per germline (reference sequence). This CDR3 is 15 amino acids long. The CDR3 is CASSPRAWAKNIQYF. CDR3 bases: TGTGCCAGCAGCCCGAGGGCTTGGGCCAAAAACATTCAGTACTTC.

The CDR3 sequence: CASSPGTLYNEQYF. The CDR3 bases are TGTGCCAGCAGTCCCGGGACTCTATACAATGAGCAGTACTTC. The V and J genes are TRBV12-3 or TRBV12-4 and TRBJ2-7, with TRBD2 as a possible D gene (6 bases). The CDR3 has 14 amino acids. V lost 5 bases to trimming and J lost 7 bases, with 18 bases between them.

This clonotype appeared a few times. This chain joins TRBV6-1 and TRBJ1-2; unclear D gene. The CDR3 consists of 12 residues. CDR1 is MNHNS and CDR2 is SASEGT in the germline V gene. V was clipped by 7 bases and J by 4 bases, with 10 bases between them. In DNA form, the CDR3 reads TGTGCCAGCACAACAGTGTCCTATGGCTACACCTTC. Amino acids: CASTTVSYGYTF.

The chain combines TRBV7-9 with TRBJ2-5; D gene unclear. Trimming pared 5 bases from V and 11 bases from J, leaving 24 bases between. From germline, CDR1 is SEHNR and CDR2 FQNEAQ (reference sequence). CDR3 length equals 15 residues. The CDR3 sequence: CASSPYAASLNEQYF. Here the CDR3 DNA reads TGTGCCAGCAGCCCATATGCGGCTAGTCTAAATGAGCAGTACTTC.

The chain couples TRBV27 to TRBJ2-7, with 9 bases that match TRBD2. CDR1 MNHEY and CDR2 SMNVEV come from the germline V gene (reference sequence). The CDR3 sequence is 14 residues long. V gave up 5 bases and J gave up 4 bases; unmatched junction bases: 6. The CDR3 DNA reads TGTGCCAGCAGTCTAGCGGGATATTGGTACGAGCAGTACTTC. Encoded protein: CASSLAGYWYEQYF.